Listed here is a single TCR beta chain. Its specificity is unknown. The source of the sample is a study of T cell repertoires in cytomegalovirus infection. At the level of the study: Both a matching HLA type and CMV infection were indicated by public TCR beta signatures. Study results and caveats: In two of eight donors, the top clonotype was HLA-C-restricted CMV-specific.

TCRdb independently ran MiXCR on the reads; one entry per CDR3 protein. Of more than 150,000 distinct CDR3 sequences listed, 17% are singletons. The V gene's germline CDR1 is SEHNR and CDR2 FQNEAQ (reference sequence). V shed 7 bases and J shed 2 bases, with 12 bases lying between them. The CDR3 has 13 residues. The receptor's source is a human donor in good health (CMV status not recorded). Some clones in this sample may be carry-over from other donors' samples. Source material: CD8+ T cells from PBMCs. The gene calls are TRBV7-9 and TRBJ2-7, with a tentative D call TRBD1 (6 bases). This CDR3 is CASTRGQAYEQYF. The CDR3 coding sequence is TGTGCCAGCACCCGGGGACAAGCCTACGAGCAGTACTTC.